This T cell receptor (beta chain) appears in the sequencing data of a study of T cells in Graves' hyperthyroidism and ophthalmopathy. General study results and limits: Within blood appeared most thyroid clonotypes that had expanded above 0.001. Ophthalmopathy onset followed model prediction by a median approximately 5.9 months.

Amplified TCR beta CDR3 regions derived from RNA transcripts. A first-round RT-PCR of the TCR CDR3 used the HTBI primer set. TCRdb called the multiplex PCR reads again in MiXCR, with one record for every CDR3 protein. The repertoire has almost 250,000 distinct CDR3 sequences, around 24% of them found once; the top ten carry about 40%. After removal of 6 bases from V and 3 bases from J, the junction contained 5 bases not matched to a gene. The CDR3 contains 14 residues. Germline V gene lookup returns CDR1 MNHNS and CDR2 SASEGT. There are a few counts of this clonotype. Its target is not known. The receptor comes from a woman in her thirties or forties with Graves' ophthalmopathy. The sample consisted of blood. The chain carries TRBV6-1 and TRBJ2-7, with 10 positions matching TRBD2. The CDR3 nucleotides are TGTGCCAGCAGCACTAGCGGGAAGCGCTACGAGCAGTACTTC. It is translated as CASSTSGKRYEQYF.